Listed here are 27 T cell receptor beta chains from one sample, sequenced in a study of OX40 agonist ivuxolimab in advanced cancers. This table comes from immunoSEQ multiplex PCR, and its TCRdb copy is limited to in-frame clones, with some not included. This sample yields under 25,000 clones, of which around three quarters are seen a single time; 33% belongs to the top ten. The sequenced sample was CD4+ or CD8+ T cells sorted from blood, obtained in a trial of the OX40 agonist ivuxolimab. These receptors were taken from an adult with an advanced solid tumor such as melanoma, head and neck, liver or kidney cancer.

V and J are TRBV27 and TRBJ2-7, with TRBD2 identical over 8 bases. Germline lookup yields CDR1 MNHEY and CDR2 SMNVEV (reference sequence). Trimming removed 4 bases from V and 6 bases from J; junction bases left unmatched: 5. The CDR3 spans 13 residues. Here the CDR3 reads CASSSGLVGEQYF. The DNA of the CDR3 is TGTGCCAGCAGTTCGGGACTAGTCGGCGAGCAGTACTTC.

The chain is built from TRBV28 and TRBJ2-7; maybe TRBD2 (5 bases). Per the germline V gene, CDR1 is MDHEN and CDR2 is SYDVKM. The CDR3 loop spans 15 amino acids. V was trimmed by 6 bases and J by 2 bases, leaving 17 bases between them. CDR3 protein: CASSPRISGTYEQYF. CDR3 nucleotide sequence: TGTGCCAGCAGCCCTCGGATAAGCGGAACCTACGAGCAGTACTTC.

The V and J genes are TRBV7-2 and TRBJ2-1; TRBD2 might be the D (5 bases). From germline, CDR1 is SGHTA and CDR2 FQGNSA. V lost 2 bases to trimming and J lost 3 bases, with 20 bases between them. The CDR3 extends over 18 amino acids. This CDR3 is CASSLFGPSAEGYNEQFF. The CDR3 DNA reads TGTGCCAGCAGCTTATTCGGCCCCAGCGCTGAGGGCTACAATGAGCAGTTCTTC.

The chain combines TRBV5-1 with TRBJ2-7, with no clear D. The CDR3 extends over 14 amino acids. From germline, CDR1 is SGHRS and CDR2 YFSETQ. Trimming removed 0 bases from V and 2 bases from J, with 9 bases in between. CDR3 DNA sequence: TGCGCCAGCAGCTTGGTTTCTGTCACCTACGAGCAGTACTTC. Protein: CASSLVSVTYEQYF.

This chain joins TRBV6-6 and TRBJ2-1; a possible D gene is TRBD2 (5 bases). CDR1 and CDR2 (germline): MNHNY, SVGAGI (reference sequence). The CDR3 runs 13 residues. Trimming cost V 3 bases and J 8 bases, with 11 bases left between them. Here the CDR3 DNA reads TGTGCCAGCAGTTATTCGCTAGCAGATGAGCAGTTCTTC. Encoded protein: CASSYSLADEQFF.

This clone occurred a few times. The chain combines TRBV19 with TRBJ2-2; no clear D. Germline V gene lookup returns CDR1 LNHDA and CDR2 SQIVND (reference sequence). V was cut by 5 bases and J by 0 bases, with 4 bases left in between. The CDR3 has 13 amino acids. CDR3 in amino acids: CASSWTNTGELFF. CDR3 nucleotide sequence: TGTGCCAGTAGTTGGACGAACACCGGGGAGCTGTTTTTT. Together with reference TRBV19 and TRBJ2-2, the CDR3 gives the full variable domain: DGGITQSPKYLFRKEGQNVTLSCEQNLNHDAMYWYRQDPGQGLRLIYYSQIVNDFQKGDIAEGYSVSREKKESFPLTVTSAQKNPTAFYLCASSWTNTGELFFGEGSRLTVL.

The chain couples TRBV28 to TRBJ2-7; 9 nucleotides align to TRBD1. This CDR3 has 16 amino acids. Germline lookup yields CDR1 MDHEN and CDR2 SYDVKM. With V trimmed by 2 bases and J by 2 bases, 7 bases remained unmatched. This chain's CDR3 is CASSLPPGTGPYEQYF. CDR3 DNA: TGTGCCAGCAGTTTACCCCCCGGGACAGGGCCCTACGAGCAGTACTTC. Full variable domain (remainder filled in from reference TRBV28 and TRBJ2-7): DVKVTQSSRYLVKRTGEKVFLECVQDMDHENMFWYRQDPGLGLRLIYFSYDVKMKEKGDIPEGYSVSREKKERFSLILESASTNQTSMYLCASSLPPGTGPYEQYFGPGTRLTVT.

V and J are TRBV7-6 and TRBJ2-2, with D maybe TRBD1 (6 bases). V lost 5 bases and J lost 13, with 14 bases in between. In germline, CDR1 is SGHVS, CDR2 FNYEAQ. The CDR3 length is 12 residues. The CDR3 sequence: CASSPYRVGLFF. CDR3 DNA: TGTGCCAGCAGCCCCTACAGGGTCGGGCTGTTTTTT.

The rearrangement uses TRBV4-1 and TRBJ2-7; 9 nucleotides line up with TRBD1. The CDR3 sequence is 14 residues long. Per germline, CDR1 MGHRA and CDR2 YSYEKL. The junction had 2 bases not matched to a gene; V was cut back by 1 base and J by 4 bases. CDR3 DNA: TGCGCCAGCAGCCAAGCGGGACAGGGATACGAGCAGTACTTC. Translating gives CASSQAGQGYEQYF.

The chain is built from TRBV7-3 and TRBJ2-7; 9 bases align to TRBD2. V shed 1 base and J 6 bases; nucleotides not matched to a gene: 7. Germline CDR1 is SGHTA and CDR2 is FQGTGA. This CDR3 contains 15 residues. The CDR3, as DNA: TGTGCCAGCAGCTTAATTGTAGCGGGAGCGGGCGAGCAGTACTTC. Translation: CASSLIVAGAGEQYF.

The chain joins TRBV27 to TRBJ2-3, with 7 nucleotides matching TRBD1. Trimming cost V 1 base and J 1 base; bases outside gene matches: 8. The CDR3 totals 17 residues. Germline V gene data show CDR1 as MNHEY and CDR2 as SMNVEV (reference sequence). CDR3 protein: CASSLFWDSHGTDTQYF. As DNA, the CDR3 is TGTGCCAGCAGTTTATTCTGGGACAGCCATGGCACAGATACGCAGTATTTT.

The chain has TRBV6-5 and TRBJ1-2; D might be TRBD1 (6 bases). The CDR3 loop spans 14 amino acids. Germline V gives CDR1 MNHEY, CDR2 SVGAGI. Trimming cost V 0 bases and J 2 bases, with 7 bases left between them. The CDR3 DNA reads TGTGCCAGCAGTTACTCCAGGGGAAACTATGGCTACACCTTC. This sequence encodes CASSYSRGNYGYTF.

This clone was counted a few times. The chain has TRBV4-3 and TRBJ1-2; maybe TRBD1 (5 bases). The length of the CDR3 is 14 residues. Germline CDR1 LGHNA, CDR2 YSLEER. V lost 3 bases and J 0 bases, leaving 8 bases between the germline ends. In DNA form, the CDR3 reads TGCGCCAGCAGCCACGACAGTACTAACTATGGCTACACCTTC. Its protein product is CASSHDSTNYGYTF.

V gene TRBV28 combines with J gene TRBJ2-4, with 15 nucleotides matching TRBD2. With 7 bases clipped from V and 15 bases from J, the junction kept 7 bases outside the gene matches. Germline V CDR1 and CDR2: MDHEN, SYDVKM. The CDR3 contains 13 residues. DNA of the CDR3: TGTGCCAGCACCACCGGACTAGCGGGAGGGTTGTACTTC. Protein product: CASTTGLAGGLYF.

This clone was counted a few times. The rearrangement uses TRBV28 and TRBJ2-1, with 8 bases identical to TRBD1. The CDR3 contains 14 residues. Trimming removed 6 bases from V and 9 bases from J; junction bases left unmatched: 10. Per germline, CDR1 MDHEN and CDR2 SYDVKM. For the CDR3, the DNA is TGTGCCAGCAGCCCCCGACAGGGGCCATCTGAGCAGTTCTTC. This gives the protein CASSPRQGPSEQFF.

V and J are TRBV11-2 and TRBJ2-3; a weak D match, TRBD2 (5 bases). Germline V CDR1 and CDR2: SGHAT, FQNNGV. This CDR3 is 15 amino acids long. Trimming took 3 bases from V and 4 from J, leaving 14 bases between them. The DNA of the CDR3 is TGTGCCAGCAGCTTCTTAGCGCCGGATTCAGATACGCAGTATTTT. The encoded protein is CASSFLAPDSDTQYF.

The chain has TRBV28 and TRBJ2-3; D remains ambiguous. This CDR3 is 15 amino acids long. Germline-derived CDR1 and CDR2 are MDHEN and SYDVKM. Trimming cost V 6 bases and J 4 bases, with 17 bases left between them. The CDR3 DNA is TGTGCCAGCAGCCCCTCCGGGCTGAGGTCAGATACGCAGTATTTT. Protein product: CASSPSGLRSDTQYF.

The J gene is TRBJ1-3, the V gene TRBV9; 7 positions agree with TRBD1. With 4 bases clipped from V and 2 bases from J, the junction kept 3 bases outside the gene matches. The CDR3 runs to 14 residues. Germline V gene sequence: CDR1 SGDLS, CDR2 YYNGEE. The CDR3 spells CASSHDRAGNTIYF. For the CDR3, the DNA is TGTGCCAGCAGCCATGACAGGGCTGGAAACACCATATATTTT.

The chain couples TRBV19 to TRBJ2-5; TRBD2 matches at 8 bases. This CDR3 is 14 amino acids long. J lost 1 base, V lost 3 bases, and 1 base had no gene match. The germline CDR1 and CDR2 sequences are LNHDA and SQIVND (reference sequence). CDR3 sequence (DNA): TGTGCCAGTAGTATGCTAGCGGGCCAAGAGACCCAGTACTTC. Amino acid sequence: CASSMLAGQETQYF. The whole variable domain, filled in from reference TRBV19 and TRBJ2-5, reads DGGITQSPKYLFRKEGQNVTLSCEQNLNHDAMYWYRQDPGQGLRLIYYSQIVNDFQKGDIAEGYSVSREKKESFPLTVTSAQKNPTAFYLCASSMLAGQETQYFGPGTRLLVL.

The gene calls are TRBV5-1 and TRBJ1-2; D gene unclear. Per the germline V gene, CDR1 is SGHRS and CDR2 is YFSETQ. The CDR3 is 15 residues long. The V gene lost 0 bases and the J gene lost 4 bases, with 13 bases spanning the gap. CDR3 in amino acids: CASSLDGVTIYGYTF. CDR3 nucleotide sequence: TGCGCCAGCAGCTTGGATGGGGTCACTATCTATGGCTACACCTTC.

The chain joins TRBV7-3 to TRBJ1-1; the match to TRBD1 covers 8 bases. The J segment lost 7 bases and the V segment lost 8 bases, leaving 6 bases of the junction unmatched. Germline CDR1 and CDR2: SGHTA and FQGTGA. This CDR3 spans 12 amino acids. The CDR3 DNA sequence: TGTGCCAGCCCAACCGGGACAGGTGAAGCTTTCTTT. It encodes CASPTGTGEAFF.

J is TRBJ2-1 and V is TRBV27, with D unresolved. The CDR3 totals 11 residues. Germline-derived CDR1 and CDR2 are MNHEY and SMNVEV (reference sequence). V shed 3 bases and J shed 7 bases, with 4 bases lying between them. The CDR3 DNA is TGTGCCAGCAGTTTTCAAAATGAGCAGTTCTTC. It encodes CASSFQNEQFF.

The genes are TRBV9 and TRBJ1-1; perhaps TRBD1 as D (6 bases). This CDR3 is built from 14 residues. Germline V lookup: CDR1 SGDLS, CDR2 YYNGEE. Between the trimmed V and J ends, which lost 3 bases and 0 bases, there was a span of 9 bases. CDR3 DNA sequence: TGTGCCAGCAGCGAGACAGGCATGAACACTGAAGCTTTCTTT. Translation: CASSETGMNTEAFF.

The chain couples TRBV29-1 to TRBJ1-1; the D is unclear. The germline CDR1 and CDR2 sequences are SQVTM and ANQGSEA. The CDR3 is 11 residues long. V dropped 5 bases and J dropped 7 bases, with 11 bases sitting between them. This CDR3 reads CSVYIMGEAFF. The DNA of the CDR3 is TGCAGCGTTTACATAATGGGTGAAGCTTTCTTT.

J is TRBJ2-7 and V is TRBV5-4, with 7 bases that match TRBD1. Germline CDR1 SGHNT, CDR2 YYREEE (reference sequence). This CDR3 region has 15 residues. J lost 3 bases, V lost 2 bases, and 8 bases had no gene match. The chain's CDR3 is CASSLRQGNGYEQYF. The CDR3 nucleotides read TGTGCCAGCAGCTTACGACAGGGCAATGGCTACGAGCAGTACTTC.

This chain connects TRBV9 to TRBJ2-7; the match to TRBD2 covers 14 bases. This CDR3 contains 16 residues. CDR1 is SGDLS and CDR2 is YYNGEE in the germline V gene. V dropped 3 bases and J dropped 4; count of bases not matched to a gene: 6. The CDR3 loop reads CASSAGGLAGGYEQYF. CDR3 coding DNA: TGTGCCAGCAGCGCAGGAGGACTAGCGGGGGGTTACGAGCAGTACTTC.

This chain joins TRBV2 and TRBJ2-1, with TRBD2 matching over 7 bases. Germline trimming cut 8 bases from V and 1 base from J; bases unmatched to any gene: 5. This CDR3 has 14 residues. Germline values: CDR1 SNHLY, CDR2 FYNNEI. CDR3 in DNA: TGTGCCAGCGCGGGGGTAGGGTCCTACAATGAGCAGTTCTTC. Its protein product is CASAGVGSYNEQFF.